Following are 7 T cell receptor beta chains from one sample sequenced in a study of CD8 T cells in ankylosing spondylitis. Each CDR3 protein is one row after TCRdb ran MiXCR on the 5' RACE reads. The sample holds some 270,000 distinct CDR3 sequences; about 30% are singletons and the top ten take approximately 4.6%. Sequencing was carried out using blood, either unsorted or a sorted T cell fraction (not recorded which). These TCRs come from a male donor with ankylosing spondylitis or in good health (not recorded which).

CDR3 sequence reads: CAISDLGRRTGELFF. The CDR3 nucleotides read TGTGCCATCAGCGATCTCGGGCGACGAACGGGGGAGCTGTTTTTT. The chain carries TRBV10-3 and TRBJ2-2; D unclear. The CDR3 extends over 15 amino acids. The germline gives CDR1 ENHRY, CDR2 SYGVKD. The germline V and J ends were trimmed by 6 bases and 8 bases, with 19 bases remaining between them.

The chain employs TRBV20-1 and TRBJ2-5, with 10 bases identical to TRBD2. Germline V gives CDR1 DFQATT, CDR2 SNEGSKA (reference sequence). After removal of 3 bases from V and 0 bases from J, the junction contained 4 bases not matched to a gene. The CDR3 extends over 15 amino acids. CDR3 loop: CSASQTSGHQETQYF. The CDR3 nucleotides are TGCAGTGCTAGCCAGACTAGCGGGCACCAAGAGACCCAGTACTTC.

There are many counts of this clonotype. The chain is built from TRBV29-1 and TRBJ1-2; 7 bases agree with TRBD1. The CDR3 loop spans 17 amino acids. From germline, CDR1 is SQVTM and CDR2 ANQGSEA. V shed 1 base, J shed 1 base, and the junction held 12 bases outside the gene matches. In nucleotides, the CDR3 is TGCAGCGTTGAAGTCCCGGGACAGCAAGGTCTTAACTATGGCTACACCTTC. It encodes CSVEVPGQQGLNYGYTF. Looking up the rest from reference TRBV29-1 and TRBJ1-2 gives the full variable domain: SAVISQKPSRDICQRGTSLTIQCQVDSQVTMMFWYRQQPGQSLTLIATANQGSEATYESGFVIDKFPISRPNLTFSTLTVSNMSPEDSSIYLCSVEVPGQQGLNYGYTFGSGTRLTVV.

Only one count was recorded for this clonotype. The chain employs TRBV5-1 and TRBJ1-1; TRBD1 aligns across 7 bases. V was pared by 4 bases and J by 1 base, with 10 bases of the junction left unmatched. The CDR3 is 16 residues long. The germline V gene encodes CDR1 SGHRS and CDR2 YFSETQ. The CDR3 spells CASSADTGDRNTEAFF. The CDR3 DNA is TGCGCCAGCAGCGCCGACACAGGGGATCGGAACACTGAAGCTTTCTTT.

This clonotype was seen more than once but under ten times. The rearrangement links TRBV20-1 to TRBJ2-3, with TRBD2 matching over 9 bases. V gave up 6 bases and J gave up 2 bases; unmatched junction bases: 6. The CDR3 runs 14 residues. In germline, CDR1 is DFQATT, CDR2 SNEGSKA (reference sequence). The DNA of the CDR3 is TGCAGTGCACCGCGGGGGGGCAACACAGATACGCAGTATTTT. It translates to CSAPRGGNTDTQYF.

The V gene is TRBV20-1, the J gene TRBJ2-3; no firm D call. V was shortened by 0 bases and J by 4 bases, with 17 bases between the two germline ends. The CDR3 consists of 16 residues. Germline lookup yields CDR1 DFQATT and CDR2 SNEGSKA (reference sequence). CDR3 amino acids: CSARDLGSLWPDTQYF. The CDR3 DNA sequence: TGCAGTGCTAGAGATCTTGGGTCGCTTTGGCCAGATACGCAGTATTTT.

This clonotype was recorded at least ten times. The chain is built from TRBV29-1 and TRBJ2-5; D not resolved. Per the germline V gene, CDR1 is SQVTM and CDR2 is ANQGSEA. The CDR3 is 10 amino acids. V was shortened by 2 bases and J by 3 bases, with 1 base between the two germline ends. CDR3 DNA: TGCAGCGTTGAAAAAGAGACCCAGTACTTC. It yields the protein CSVEKETQYF.